This TCR beta chain stems from a study of T cells in Graves' hyperthyroidism and ophthalmopathy. The CDR3 has 13 amino acids. Deletions cut 6 bases from V and 5 bases from J, with 13 bases between. Researchers amplified the TCR beta CDR3 regions from RNA transcripts. A set of HTBI primers served as the primers for a first-round RT-PCR of the TCR CDR3. In TCRdb, the multiplex PCR reads were re-called with MiXCR into one record per CDR3 protein. The data show 550,000 to 700,000 distinct CDR3 sequences, around 15% seen once. This clonotype was detected ten times or more. The specimen sequenced was blood. The chain is built from TRBV12-3 or TRBV12-4 and TRBJ1-1; weak D call: TRBD1 (6 bases). The TCR comes from a woman aged 35 to 49 with Graves' ophthalmopathy. CDR3 sequence: CASRSGVGTEAFF. The CDR3 DNA reads as TGTGCCAGCAGATCAGGGGTCGGGACTGAAGCTTTCTTT.